This T cell receptor beta chain was identified in a study of cytomegalovirus exposure and HLA in healthy donors (dated by TCRdb to 2017 to 2019). Looking at the study overall: An earlier analysis of under 600 of the donors reported roughly 270 Gb of sequence data and roughly 100 million unique TCR beta sequences from about 179 million T cells. Across about 380 genotyped donors of the cohort, an average of roughly 250,000 unique TCR beta nucleotide sequences per donor were sequenced, and 15% to 20% of those sequences were non-productive. Typing coverage varied by locus: roughly 629-640 donors for A, B, C, DRB1 and DQB1; about 520 for DQA1; nearly 610 for DPA1; around 490 for DPB1. Of the approximately 400 genotyped donors, 81% fell in the genetic ancestry cluster associated with self-reported Caucasian donors. A later genetic analysis used genome-wide SNP genotypes for about three fifths of the 666 donors, treating that subset as a discovery cohort. About five DR-DQ haplotypes were treated as single units for association and clustering because of strong linkage in the cohort. Both class I and class II loci were covered by HLA typing, at four-digit resolution. Every repertoire in the discovery cohort had been generated on one and the same sequencing platform. A later analysis re-analyzed previously published TCR beta repertoires from 666 donors and added high-resolution HLA genotyping to study TCR occurrence patterns. The study profiled the T cell repertoires of 666 subjects by immunosequencing and related them to cytomegalovirus serostatus. Donor age, sex, ethnicity and CMV serostatus were collected together with the repertoire data. Besides the first cohort of more than 650 subjects, a separate validation cohort made up of roughly 120 different subjects was used. The later analysis used no new phenotypic data to find candidate immune exposures, relying instead on TCR beta sequences and their occurrence across donors. The study was designed to test whether signatures of past pathogen exposure could be identified by cataloging public T cell receptors. The study combined high-throughput TCR immunosequencing, statistical association of individual TCRs with disease status, and machine learning to predict cytomegalovirus infection status. Roughly 290 gigabases of sequencing data and 70 million to 95 million unique TCR sequences made up an early release that covered about 640 HLA-typed donors. An earlier analysis of several hundred of the donors applied high-throughput TCR beta sequencing to assess whether each TCR beta V gene segment acted as functional or pseudogenic. The paper's findings and limits, for the study overall: Compared with the roughly 670-donor mean, donors in an Asian-associated ancestry cluster had fewer N-insertions in productive TCRs, according to a later genetic analysis. Compared with equally common non-associated chains, HLA-associated TCR beta chains in a later analysis were more clonally expanded and had lower generation probabilities. According to a later analysis, parvovirus B19, influenza, CMV and Epstein-Barr virus appeared linked to several top co-occurrence clusters. The authors suggested that the approach could potentially be generalized to other disease states and immunological phenotypes. Because counts were too low, seventeen rarely observed V segments, including chromosome 9 orphons, were left out of the earlier analysis of 500 to 750 of the donors. A later analysis found that most CMV-associated TCR beta chains appeared HLA-restricted, with HLA associations seemingly driven largely by CMV exposure. The study gave a list of 150 to 200 TCR beta chains associated with cytomegalovirus. In a later analysis, around 17,000 TCR beta sequences were associated with specific HLA alleles at a false discovery rate of 0.05. Most TCR sequences were observed very rarely across donors, whereas some public TCRs were present in many individuals. CMV serostatus was the only immune exposure information available for the cohort. Broadly in line with IMGT annotations, most TCR beta V segments showed up in productive rearrangements about 87% or about 30% of the time in an earlier analysis of approximately 640 of the donors. In vitro tests confirmed that three of the cytomegalovirus-associated TCR beta chains recognize cytomegalovirus antigens. When HLA alleles, especially DR and DQ, strongly co-occurred, attributing TCR associations to individual alleles was difficult. The sequencing pipeline was judged likely to have produced a cluster of highly shared sequence variants as a technical artifact. An association between a missense DCLRE1C variant and V-gene and J-gene trimming of TCR beta chains was found in a later genetic analysis and replicated in an independent cohort. Because HLA typing was missing for some donors at each locus, association tests included only the typed subset. In a later analysis, the rate of TCR association differed among HLA loci, with DRB1 alleles having the most associated TCRs and HLA-C alleles having the fewest. Cytomegalovirus status was reported to be diagnosed by the classifier with high specificity and sensitivity in both the original and validation cohorts. Linkage disequilibrium might explain the correlated functional status among segregating V segments, but an unknown experimental factor could not be ruled out. Because the 87-base-pair reads could not distinguish some IMGT-functional V segments, including TRBV6-2 and TRBV6-3, those segments were excluded. A further reported finding was that TCR beta sequences accurately predicted the HLA-A and HLA-B alleles for most subjects in the first cohort. The cohort was sequenced for TCR beta chains only, and without alpha or paired-chain data the features that could be detected were limited. Sequencing depth was assumed to be roughly uniform across donors in the presence/absence analyses, though that assumption may not hold.

Worth noting for this clone: Its antigen remains unidentified. Base qualities are not recorded, but no much larger clone differs from it by a single base.

Library generation was performed with the immunoSEQ multiplex PCR assay. The multiplex PCR relied on a mix of 60 forward primers for TCR Vbeta segments and 13 reverse primers for TCR Jbeta segments. The CDR3 region of rearranged TCR beta genes was amplified from genomic DNA with a multiplex PCR assay. Amplified TCR beta libraries were sequenced as 87-base-pair reads on the Illumina HiSeq System. As for the original processing: A later analysis counted around 72 million unique TCR beta chains across the 666 repertoires, and around 9.9 million of these chains were shared by at least two donors. Raw reads were error-corrected and collapsed into unique sequences with a nearest-neighbor algorithm that merged closely related sequences to remove PCR and sequencing errors. Alignment of CDR3 sequences to IMGT reference sequences was used to assign V, D and J gene segments. Each retained sequence needed at least a six-nucleotide match to both a V gene segment and a J gene segment. A rearrangement was called productive if the CDR3 had no stop codons and remained in frame with V and J, and every other rearrangement was called non-productive. CDR3 was defined according to IMGT convention as the region running from the second conserved V-encoded cysteine to the conserved J-encoded phenylalanine. The earlier analysis of about 500 of the donors excluded sequences that lacked an unambiguous match to a single V gene segment. An earlier analysis of 587 of the donors called V segments functional above 56.7% productive rearrangements and segregating when the between-donor standard deviation exceeded 5%. A statistical classification framework was built for diagnosing cytomegalovirus status from the catalog of TCR beta chain sequences. V and J gene assignment, in a later analysis, came from comparing TCR nucleotide sequences with IMGT/GENE-DB human TR gene sequences. The TCRdist pipeline was used in a later analysis to assign CDR3 sequences and most-parsimonious VDJ recombination scenarios. A later analysis defined each TCR beta chain by its CDR3 amino acid sequence plus V-gene family, and excluded reads lacking a unique V-gene family. As a way to deal with suspected cross-contamination and a sequencing artifact, a later analysis dropped over 550 nucleotide sequences that were highly shared and had low generation probability. In a later analysis, a clonal expansion index for each public chain was calculated from normalized within-repertoire ranks of inferred template counts. In a later analysis, generation probabilities were computed with a VDJ recombination model fitted to out-of-frame rearrangements, and the resulting probabilities were checked against IGoR. A later analysis scored TCR-TCR, TCR-HLA and TCR-CMV co-occurrence with hypergeometric tests, applying a repertoire-size bias correction to TCR pairs. To estimate false discovery rates, a later analysis permuted the HLA or CMV assignments 20 times. In a later analysis, co-occurring TCRs were grouped using DBSCAN, and TCRdist sequence similarity was added for clustering within HLA-allele-positive subsets. Co-occurrence clustering excluded repertoires with fewer than 30,000 or more than 120,000 public chains, plus five with anomalous nucleotide sharing. Not all clones reach the TCRdb copy of this immuneACCESS table, which keeps in-frame sequences only. Checked studies attribute under half of the gap to unresolved V genes and leave the rest unexplained. V and J calls and clone size are as listed in that table; D and trimming were resolved from the DNA. The sample profile shows 80,000 to 130,000 clones; 79% of them were found once. The biggest ten clones account for roughly 3.7% of the sample.

The cohort consisted of fewer than 700 healthy bone marrow donors. Cohort members were all nominally healthy when sampled, although unrecorded immune exposures were likely present. The donor was CMV seropositive and was included in the group of 250 to 300 seropositive cohort members. A peripheral blood sample was provided by each donor, and peripheral blood mononuclear cells were used for TCR beta sequencing. Genomic DNA was extracted from the blood cell samples with the Qiagen DNeasy Blood Extraction Kit. V loses 6 bases at its end and J loses 0 bases; junction bases beyond the gene matches: 5. The cysteine opens and the phenylalanine closes a CDR3 of 15 amino acids. The entry retains the CDR3 DNA only, 45 bases that are in frame from base 1. CDR1 and CDR2, looked up from the germline V gene, are MNHEY and SVGAGI.

The chain uses TRBV6-5 and TRBJ2-1; the central 7 bases match TRBD1. Material for sequencing was PBMCs. This sequence was found in a female donor in good health and CMV-seropositive. The encoded CDR3 is CASRLTGSSYNEQFF. The sequenced DNA is TGTGCCAGCAGATTGACAGGGAGCTCCTACAATGAGCAGTTCTTC.